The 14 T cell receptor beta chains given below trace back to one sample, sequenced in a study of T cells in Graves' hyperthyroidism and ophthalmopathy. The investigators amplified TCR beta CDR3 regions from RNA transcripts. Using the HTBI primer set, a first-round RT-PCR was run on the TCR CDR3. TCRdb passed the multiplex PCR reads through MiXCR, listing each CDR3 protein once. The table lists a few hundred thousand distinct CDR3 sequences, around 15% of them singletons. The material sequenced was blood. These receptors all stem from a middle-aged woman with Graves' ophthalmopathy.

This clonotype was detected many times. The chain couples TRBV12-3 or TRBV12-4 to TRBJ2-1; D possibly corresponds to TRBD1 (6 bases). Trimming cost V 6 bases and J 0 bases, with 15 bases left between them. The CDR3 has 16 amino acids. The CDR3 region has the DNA TGTGCCAGCAGAACTGACAGGTTCAGCTCCTACAATGAGCAGTTCTTC. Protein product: CASRTDRFSSYNEQFF.

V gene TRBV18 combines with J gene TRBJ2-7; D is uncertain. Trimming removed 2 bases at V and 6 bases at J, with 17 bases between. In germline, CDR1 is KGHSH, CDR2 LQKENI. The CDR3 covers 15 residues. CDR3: CASSPIGSAVGEQYF. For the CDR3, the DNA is TGTGCCAGCTCACCAATAGGGTCCGCCGTGGGCGAGCAGTACTTC.

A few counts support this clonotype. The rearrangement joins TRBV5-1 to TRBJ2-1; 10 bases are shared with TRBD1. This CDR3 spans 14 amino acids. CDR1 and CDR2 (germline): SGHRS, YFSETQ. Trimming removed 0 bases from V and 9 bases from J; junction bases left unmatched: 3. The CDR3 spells CASSLGDRGTEQFF. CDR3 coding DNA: TGCGCCAGCAGCTTGGGGGACAGGGGTACTGAGCAGTTCTTC.

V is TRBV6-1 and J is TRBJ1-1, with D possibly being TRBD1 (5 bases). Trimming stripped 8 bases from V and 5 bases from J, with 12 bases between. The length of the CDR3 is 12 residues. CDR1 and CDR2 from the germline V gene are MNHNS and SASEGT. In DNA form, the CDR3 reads TGTGCCAGCGGGGGTTTTGGTACTGAAGCTTTCTTT. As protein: CASGGFGTEAFF.

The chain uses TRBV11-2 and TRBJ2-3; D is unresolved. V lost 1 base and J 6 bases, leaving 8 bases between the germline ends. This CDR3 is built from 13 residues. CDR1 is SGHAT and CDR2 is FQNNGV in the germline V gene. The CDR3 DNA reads TGTGCCAGCAGCTTAGGTATTAAGGATACGCAGTATTTT. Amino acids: CASSLGIKDTQYF.

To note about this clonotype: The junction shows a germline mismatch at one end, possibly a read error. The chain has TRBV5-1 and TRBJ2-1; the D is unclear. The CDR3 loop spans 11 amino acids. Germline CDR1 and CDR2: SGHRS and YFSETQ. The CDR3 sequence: CASSSYKEQFF. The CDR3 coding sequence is TGCGCCAGCAGCTCCTACAAGGAGCAGTTCTTC.

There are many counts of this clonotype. The CDR3 DNA reads as TGTGCCACCAGCAAAGTAGGACAGACACCCCTCCACTTT. Its protein is CATSKVGQTPLHF. This chain joins TRBV15 and TRBJ1-6; D perhaps matches TRBD1 (6 bases). Looked up from germline, CDR1 is LNHNV and CDR2 is YYDKDF (reference sequence). The CDR3 totals 13 residues. Deletions cut 4 bases from V and 11 bases from J, with 12 bases between.

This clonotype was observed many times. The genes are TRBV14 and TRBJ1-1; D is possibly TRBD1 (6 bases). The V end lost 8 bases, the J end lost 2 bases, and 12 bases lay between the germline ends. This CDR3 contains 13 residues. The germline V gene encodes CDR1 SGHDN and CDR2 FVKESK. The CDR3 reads CASSGQFNTEAFF. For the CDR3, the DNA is TGTGCCAGCTCCGGACAGTTCAACACTGAAGCTTTCTTT.

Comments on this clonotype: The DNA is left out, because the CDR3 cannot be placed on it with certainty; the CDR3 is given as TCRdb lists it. The CDR3: CASSVATGAPGDSPPHF. J is TRBJ1-6 and V is TRBV9; whether TRBD1, the table's D call, matches the DNA was not checked. The CDR3 totals 17 residues, both ends included. The germline CDR1 and CDR2 sequences are SGDLS and YYNGEE.

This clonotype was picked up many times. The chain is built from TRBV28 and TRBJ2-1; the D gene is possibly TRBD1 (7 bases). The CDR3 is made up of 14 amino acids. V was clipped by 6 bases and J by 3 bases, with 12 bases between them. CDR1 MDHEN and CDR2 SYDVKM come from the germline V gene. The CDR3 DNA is TGTGCCAGCAGCACCAGGGGGGTCTACAATGAGCAGTTCTTC. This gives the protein CASSTRGVYNEQFF.

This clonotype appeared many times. The CDR3, as DNA: TGTGCCACCACCAAAGGACAGGGCTATGGCTACACCTTC. Encoded protein: CATTKGQGYGYTF. The rearrangement links TRBV24-1 to TRBJ1-2; 8 bases fit TRBD1. The CDR3 totals 13 residues. Germline CDR1 and CDR2: KGHDR and SFDVKD. Unmatched junction bases numbered 5, after V lost 8 bases and J lost 4 bases.

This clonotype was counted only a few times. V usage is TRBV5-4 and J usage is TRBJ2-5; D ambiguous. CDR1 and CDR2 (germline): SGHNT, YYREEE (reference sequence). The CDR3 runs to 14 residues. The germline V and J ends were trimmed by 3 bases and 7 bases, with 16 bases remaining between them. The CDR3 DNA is TGTGCCAGCAGCTACTCGGTCGACACCGGGACCCAGTACTTC. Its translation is CASSYSVDTGTQYF.

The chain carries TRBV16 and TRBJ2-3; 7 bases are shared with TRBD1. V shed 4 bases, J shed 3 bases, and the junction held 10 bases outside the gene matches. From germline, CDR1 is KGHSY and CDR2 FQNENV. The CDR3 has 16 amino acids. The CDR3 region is CASSPSVRGRTDTQYF. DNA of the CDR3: TGTGCCAGCAGCCCCAGCGTAAGGGGGCGGACAGATACGCAGTATTTT.

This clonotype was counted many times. The CDR3 loop is CASRPVGTSVAKNIQYF. For the CDR3, the DNA is TGTGCCAGCAGGCCGGTCGGGACTAGCGTTGCCAAAAACATTCAGTACTTC. The chain is built from TRBV28 and TRBJ2-4; 10 bases line up with TRBD2. Trimming took 6 bases from V and 1 from J; bases not matched to a gene: 9. CDR3 length equals 17 residues. Germline V gene sequence: CDR1 MDHEN, CDR2 SYDVKM.